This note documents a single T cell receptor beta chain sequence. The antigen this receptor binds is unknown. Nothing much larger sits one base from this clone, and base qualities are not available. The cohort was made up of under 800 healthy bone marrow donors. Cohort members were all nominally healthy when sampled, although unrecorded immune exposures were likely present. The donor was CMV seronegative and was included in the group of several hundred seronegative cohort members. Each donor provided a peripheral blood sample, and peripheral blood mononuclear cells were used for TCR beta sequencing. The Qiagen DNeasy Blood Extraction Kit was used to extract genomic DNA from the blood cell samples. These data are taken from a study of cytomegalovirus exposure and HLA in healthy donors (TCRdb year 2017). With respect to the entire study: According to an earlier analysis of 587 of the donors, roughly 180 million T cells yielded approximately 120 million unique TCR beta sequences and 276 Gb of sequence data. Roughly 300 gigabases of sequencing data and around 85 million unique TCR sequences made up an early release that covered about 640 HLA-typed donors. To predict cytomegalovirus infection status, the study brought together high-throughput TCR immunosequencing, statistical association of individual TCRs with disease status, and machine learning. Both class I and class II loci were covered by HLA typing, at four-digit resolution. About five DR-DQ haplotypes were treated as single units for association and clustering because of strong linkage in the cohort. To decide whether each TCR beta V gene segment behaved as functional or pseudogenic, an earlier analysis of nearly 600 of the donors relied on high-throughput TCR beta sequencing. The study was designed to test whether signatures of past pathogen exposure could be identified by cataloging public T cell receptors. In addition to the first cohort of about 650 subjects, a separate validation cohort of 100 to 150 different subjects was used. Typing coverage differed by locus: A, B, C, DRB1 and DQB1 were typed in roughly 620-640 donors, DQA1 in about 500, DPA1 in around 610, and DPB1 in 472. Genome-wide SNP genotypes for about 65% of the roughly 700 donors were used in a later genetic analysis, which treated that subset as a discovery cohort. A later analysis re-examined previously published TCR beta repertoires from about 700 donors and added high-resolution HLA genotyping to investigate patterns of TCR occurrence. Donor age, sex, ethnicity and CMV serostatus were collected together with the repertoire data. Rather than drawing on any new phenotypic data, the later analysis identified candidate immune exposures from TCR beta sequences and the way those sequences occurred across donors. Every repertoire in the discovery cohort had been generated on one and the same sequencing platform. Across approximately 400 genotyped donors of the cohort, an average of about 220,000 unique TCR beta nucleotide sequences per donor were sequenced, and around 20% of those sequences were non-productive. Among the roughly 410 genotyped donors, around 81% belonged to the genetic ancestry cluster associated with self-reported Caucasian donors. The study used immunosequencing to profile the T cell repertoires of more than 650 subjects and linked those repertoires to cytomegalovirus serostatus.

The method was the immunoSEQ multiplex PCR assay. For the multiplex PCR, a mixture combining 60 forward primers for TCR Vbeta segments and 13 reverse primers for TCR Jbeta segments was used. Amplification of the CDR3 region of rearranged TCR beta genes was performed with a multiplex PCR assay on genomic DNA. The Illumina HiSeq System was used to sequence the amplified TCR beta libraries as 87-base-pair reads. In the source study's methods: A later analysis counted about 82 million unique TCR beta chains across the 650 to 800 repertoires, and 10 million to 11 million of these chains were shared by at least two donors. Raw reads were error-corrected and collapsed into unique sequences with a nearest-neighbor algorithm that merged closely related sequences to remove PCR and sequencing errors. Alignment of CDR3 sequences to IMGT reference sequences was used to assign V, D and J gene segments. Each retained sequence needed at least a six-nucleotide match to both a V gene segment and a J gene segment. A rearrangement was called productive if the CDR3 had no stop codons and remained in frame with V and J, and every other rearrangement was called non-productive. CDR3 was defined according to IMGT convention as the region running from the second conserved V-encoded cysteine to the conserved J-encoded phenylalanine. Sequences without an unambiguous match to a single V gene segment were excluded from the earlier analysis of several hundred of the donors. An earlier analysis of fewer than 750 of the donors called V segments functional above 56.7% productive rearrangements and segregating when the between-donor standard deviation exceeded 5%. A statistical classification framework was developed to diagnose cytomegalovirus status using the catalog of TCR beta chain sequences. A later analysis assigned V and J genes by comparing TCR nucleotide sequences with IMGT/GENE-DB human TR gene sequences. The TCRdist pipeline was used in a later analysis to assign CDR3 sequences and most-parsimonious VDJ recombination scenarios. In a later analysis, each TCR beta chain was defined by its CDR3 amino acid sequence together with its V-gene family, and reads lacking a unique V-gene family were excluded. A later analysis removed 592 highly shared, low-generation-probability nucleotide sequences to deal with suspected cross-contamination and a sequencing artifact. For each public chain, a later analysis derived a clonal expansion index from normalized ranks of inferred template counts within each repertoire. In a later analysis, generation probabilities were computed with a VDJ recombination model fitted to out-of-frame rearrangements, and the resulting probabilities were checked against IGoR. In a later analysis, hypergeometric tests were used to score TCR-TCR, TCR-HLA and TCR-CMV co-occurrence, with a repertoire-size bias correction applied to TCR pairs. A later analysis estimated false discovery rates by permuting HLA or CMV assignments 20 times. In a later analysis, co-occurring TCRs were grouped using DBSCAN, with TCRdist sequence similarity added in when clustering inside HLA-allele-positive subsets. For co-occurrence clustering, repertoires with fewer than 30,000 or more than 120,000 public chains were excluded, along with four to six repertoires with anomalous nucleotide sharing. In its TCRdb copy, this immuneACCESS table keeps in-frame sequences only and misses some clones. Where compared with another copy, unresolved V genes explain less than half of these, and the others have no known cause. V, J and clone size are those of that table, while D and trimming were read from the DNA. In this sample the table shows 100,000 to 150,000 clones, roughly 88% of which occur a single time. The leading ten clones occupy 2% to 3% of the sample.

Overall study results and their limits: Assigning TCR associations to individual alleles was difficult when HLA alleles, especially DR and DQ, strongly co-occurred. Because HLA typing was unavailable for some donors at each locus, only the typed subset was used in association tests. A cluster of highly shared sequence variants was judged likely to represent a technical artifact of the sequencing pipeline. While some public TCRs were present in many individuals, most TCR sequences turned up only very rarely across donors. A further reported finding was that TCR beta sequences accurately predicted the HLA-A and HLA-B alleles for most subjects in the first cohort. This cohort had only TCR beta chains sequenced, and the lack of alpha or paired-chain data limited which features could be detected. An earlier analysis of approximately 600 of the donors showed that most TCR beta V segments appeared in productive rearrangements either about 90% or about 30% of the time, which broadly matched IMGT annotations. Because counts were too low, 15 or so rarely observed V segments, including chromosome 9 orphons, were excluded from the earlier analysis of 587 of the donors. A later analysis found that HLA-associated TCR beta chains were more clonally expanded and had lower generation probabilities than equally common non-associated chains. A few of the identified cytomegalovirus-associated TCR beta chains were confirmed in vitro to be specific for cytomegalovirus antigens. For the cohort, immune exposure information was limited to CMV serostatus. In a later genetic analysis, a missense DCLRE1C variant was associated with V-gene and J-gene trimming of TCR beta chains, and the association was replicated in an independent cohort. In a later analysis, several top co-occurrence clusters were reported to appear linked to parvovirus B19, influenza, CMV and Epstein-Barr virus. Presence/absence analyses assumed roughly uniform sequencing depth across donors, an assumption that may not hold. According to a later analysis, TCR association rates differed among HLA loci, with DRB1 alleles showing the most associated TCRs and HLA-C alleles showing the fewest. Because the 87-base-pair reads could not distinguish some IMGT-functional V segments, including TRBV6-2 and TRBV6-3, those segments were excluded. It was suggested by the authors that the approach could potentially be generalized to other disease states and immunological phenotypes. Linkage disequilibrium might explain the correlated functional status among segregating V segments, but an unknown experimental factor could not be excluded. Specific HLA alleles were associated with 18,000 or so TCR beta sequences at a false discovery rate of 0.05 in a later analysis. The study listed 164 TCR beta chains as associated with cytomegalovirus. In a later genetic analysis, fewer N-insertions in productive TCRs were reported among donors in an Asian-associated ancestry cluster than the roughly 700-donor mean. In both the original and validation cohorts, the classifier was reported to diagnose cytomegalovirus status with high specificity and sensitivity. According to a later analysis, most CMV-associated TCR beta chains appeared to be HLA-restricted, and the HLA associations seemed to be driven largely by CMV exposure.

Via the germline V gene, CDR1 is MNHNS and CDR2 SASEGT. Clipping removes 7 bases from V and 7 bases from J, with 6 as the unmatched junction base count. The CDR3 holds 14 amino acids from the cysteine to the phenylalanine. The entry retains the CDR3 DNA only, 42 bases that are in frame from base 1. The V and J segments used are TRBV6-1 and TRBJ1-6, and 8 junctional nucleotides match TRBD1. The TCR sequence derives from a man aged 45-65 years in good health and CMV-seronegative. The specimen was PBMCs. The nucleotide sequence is TGTGCCAGCAAGAAGACAGGGGAAAATTCACCCCTCCACTTT. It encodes CASKKTGENSPLHF.